A selection of T cell receptor beta chains follows, all from one sample in a study of blood T cell repertoires in COVID-19. Sequencing was performed with immunoSEQ multiplex PCR; in TCRdb, only in-frame clones are kept and a portion is missing. The data contain about 300,000 clones, roughly 88% of them singletons. What was sequenced was peripheral blood. The receptors here all came from a woman aged 45-65 years with acute or convalescent COVID-19. CDR3s include the opening cysteine and the closing phenylalanine or tryptophan. The D gene is left open where the match is weak. Only some rows state a clone size, as once, few, many or a class for expanded clones.

cdr3_aa: CASSVGQGVGIEAFF
cdr3_nt: TGCGCCAGCAGCGTGGGACAGGGGGTTGGAATTGAAGCTTTCTTT
j_call: TRBJ1-1
clone_size: .
v_call: TRBV5-1
d_call: TRBD1

cdr3_aa: CASSPPAGLQLTQYF
cdr3_nt: TGTGCCAGCTCACCTCCCGCTGGGCTCCAACTCACGCAGTATTTT
j_call: TRBJ2-3
clone_size: .
v_call: TRBV18
d_call: .

cdr3_aa: CAISEAQPTRGDEQYF
cdr3_nt: TGTGCCATCAGTGAGGCACAACCCACCAGGGGGGACGAGCAGTACTTC
j_call: TRBJ2-7
clone_size: .
v_call: TRBV10-3
d_call: .

cdr3_aa: CASSGSGRGGETQYF
cdr3_nt: TGTGCCAGCAGTGGGAGCGGGAGAGGGGGGGAGACCCAGTACTTC
j_call: TRBJ2-5
clone_size: .
v_call: TRBV2
d_call: TRBD2

cdr3_aa: CASSAQGTEAFF
cdr3_nt: TGTGCCAGCAGCGCTCAGGGGACTGAAGCTTTCTTT
j_call: TRBJ1-1
clone_size: .
v_call: TRBV9
d_call: .

cdr3_aa: CASSSYPIPGENSPLHF
cdr3_nt: TGTGCCAGCAGTTCTTACCCGATACCAGGGGAGAATTCACCCCTCCACTTT
j_call: TRBJ1-6
clone_size: .
v_call: TRBV28
d_call: .

cdr3_aa: CASSQGRAGGQETQYF
cdr3_nt: TGTGCCAGCAGCCAAGGTAGGGCGGGAGGGCAAGAGACCCAGTACTTC
j_call: TRBJ2-5
clone_size: .
v_call: TRBV4-2
d_call: TRBD2

cdr3_aa: CASRSRPIPNNSPLHF
cdr3_nt: TGTGCCAGCAGGTCCCGTCCCATTCCTAATAATTCACCCCTCCACTTT
j_call: TRBJ1-6
clone_size: .
v_call: TRBV5-5
d_call: .

cdr3_aa: CASSLGGVGNSPLHF
cdr3_nt: TGTGCCAGCAGCTTAGGAGGAGTCGGGAATTCACCCCTCCACTTT
j_call: TRBJ1-6
clone_size: .
v_call: TRBV7-2
d_call: .

cdr3_aa: CATSSTAGSEQYF
cdr3_nt: TGTGCCACCTCCTCGACGGCGGGGTCCGAGCAGTACTTC
j_call: TRBJ2-7
clone_size: .
v_call: TRBV2
d_call: .

cdr3_aa: CASSILLAGYNEQFF
cdr3_nt: TGTGCCAGTAGTATTCTACTAGCGGGGTACAATGAGCAGTTCTTC
j_call: TRBJ2-1
clone_size: .
v_call: TRBV19
d_call: TRBD2

cdr3_aa: CSVERTGGWGDTQYF
cdr3_nt: TGCAGCGTTGAGAGGACAGGGGGCTGGGGAGATACGCAGTATTTT
j_call: TRBJ2-3
clone_size: .
v_call: TRBV29-1
d_call: TRBD1

cdr3_aa: CASSYLAADTQYF
cdr3_nt: TGTGCCAGCAGTTACTTGGCAGCAGATACGCAGTATTTT
j_call: TRBJ2-3
clone_size: .
v_call: TRBV6-5
d_call: .

cdr3_aa: CASASSYEQYF
cdr3_nt: TGTGCCAGCGCTAGCTCCTACGAGCAGTACTTC
j_call: TRBJ2-7
clone_size: .
v_call: TRBV2
d_call: .

cdr3_aa: CAISRQGDTGELFF
cdr3_nt: TGTGCCATAAGCCGACAGGGGGACACCGGGGAGCTGTTTTTT
j_call: TRBJ2-2
clone_size: .
v_call: TRBV19
d_call: TRBD1

cdr3_aa: CASTDRGSTNEKLFF
cdr3_nt: TGTGCCAGCACGGACAGGGGATCCACTAATGAAAAACTGTTTTTT
j_call: TRBJ1-4
clone_size: .
v_call: TRBV28
d_call: TRBD1

cdr3_aa: CASSLGRGNGNTIYF
cdr3_nt: TGTGCCAGCAGCTTAGGCAGGGGTAACGGAAACACCATATATTTT
j_call: TRBJ1-3
clone_size: few
v_call: TRBV7-2
d_call: .

cdr3_aa: CASSQLTGVNYGYTF
cdr3_nt: TGTGCCAGCAGCCAACTAACAGGGGTTAACTATGGCTACACCTTC
j_call: TRBJ1-2
clone_size: .
v_call: TRBV3-1/TRBV3-2
d_call: TRBD1

cdr3_aa: CASSPEGVREKLFF
cdr3_nt: TGTGCCAGCTCACCAGAGGGGGTCCGGGAAAAACTGTTTTTT
j_call: TRBJ1-4
clone_size: .
v_call: TRBV18
d_call: .

cdr3_aa: CSVRTSRRYEQYF
cdr3_nt: TGCAGCGTGAGGACTAGTCGGCGCTACGAGCAGTACTTC
j_call: TRBJ2-7
clone_size: once
v_call: TRBV29-1
d_call: TRBD2

cdr3_aa: CASSLDPQGMNTEAFF
cdr3_nt: TGTGCCAGCAGCTTAGATCCCCAGGGCATGAACACTGAAGCTTTCTTT
j_call: TRBJ1-1
clone_size: .
v_call: TRBV7-2
d_call: .

cdr3_aa: CASSPRAGLTYEQYF
cdr3_nt: TGTGCCAGCTCACCACGGGCAGGCTTGACCTACGAGCAGTACTTC
j_call: TRBJ2-7
clone_size: .
v_call: TRBV18
d_call: .

cdr3_aa: CASSIVGSSYNSPLHF
cdr3_nt: TGTGCCAGTAGTATAGTTGGCAGCTCCTATAATTCACCCCTCCACTTT
j_call: TRBJ1-6
clone_size: .
v_call: TRBV19
d_call: .

cdr3_aa: CASSVPLALQHF
cdr3_nt: TGTGCCAGCAGTGTACCCTTAGCCCTCCAGCATTTT
j_call: TRBJ1-5
clone_size: .
v_call: TRBV28
d_call: .

cdr3_aa: CAISEERRAKNIQYF
cdr3_nt: TGTGCCATCAGTGAAGAGCGCAGAGCCAAAAACATTCAGTACTTC
j_call: TRBJ2-4
clone_size: .
v_call: TRBV10-3
d_call: .

cdr3_aa: CASSLAGRHRGAVF
cdr3_nt: TGTGCCAGCAGCCTAGCGGGTAGACACCGGGGAGCTGTTTTT
j_call: TRBJ2-2
clone_size: .
v_call: TRBV27
d_call: TRBD2

cdr3_aa: CSGKQGRRTEAFF
cdr3_nt: TGCAGCGGAAAACAGGGAAGAAGGACTGAAGCTTTCTTT
j_call: TRBJ1-1
clone_size: .
v_call: TRBV29-1
d_call: .

cdr3_aa: CASRGAVYGYTF
cdr3_nt: TGTGCCAGCAGAGGGGCAGTATATGGCTACACCTTC
j_call: TRBJ1-2
clone_size: .
v_call: TRBV28
d_call: .

cdr3_aa: CASSVTGLQQDTQYF
cdr3_nt: TGTGCCAGCAGCGTCACAGGTCTACAACAAGATACGCAGTATTTT
j_call: TRBJ2-3
clone_size: .
v_call: TRBV9
d_call: .

cdr3_aa: CASSQAQGGHEQYF
cdr3_nt: TGCGCCAGCAGCCAGGCACAGGGGGGGCACGAGCAGTACTTC
j_call: TRBJ2-7
clone_size: .
v_call: TRBV4-1
d_call: .

cdr3_aa: CASSPQTGLEKLFF
cdr3_nt: TGTGCCAGCAGCCCTCAGACAGGGTTGGAAAAACTGTTTTTT
j_call: TRBJ1-4
clone_size: .
v_call: TRBV7-3
d_call: TRBD1

cdr3_aa: CASSRTDNEQFF
cdr3_nt: TGTGCCAGCAGCCGAACAGACAATGAGCAGTTCTTC
j_call: TRBJ2-1
clone_size: .
v_call: TRBV3-1/TRBV3-2
d_call: .

cdr3_aa: CATSRASYEQYF
cdr3_nt: TGTGCCACCAGCAGAGCTTCCTACGAGCAGTACTTC
j_call: TRBJ2-7
clone_size: .
v_call: TRBV15
d_call: .

cdr3_aa: CASSNYVGGDTEAFF
cdr3_nt: TGTGCCAGCAGCAACTACGTCGGGGGGGACACTGAAGCTTTCTTT
j_call: TRBJ1-1
clone_size: .
v_call: TRBV21-1
d_call: .

cdr3_aa: CASSFPLRLAGNTGELFF
cdr3_nt: TGTGCCAGCAGTTTCCCCCTTCGACTAGCGGGAAACACCGGGGAGCTGTTTTTT
j_call: TRBJ2-2
clone_size: .
v_call: TRBV28
d_call: TRBD2

cdr3_aa: CASSLVPGGESPLHF
cdr3_nt: TGTGCCAGCAGCTTAGTGCCAGGGGGTGAATCACCCCTCCACTTT
j_call: TRBJ1-6
clone_size: .
v_call: TRBV11-2
d_call: TRBD1

cdr3_aa: CASSQLTQGDTQYF
cdr3_nt: TGCGCCAGCAGCCAACTCACCCAGGGAGATACGCAGTATTTT
j_call: TRBJ2-3
clone_size: .
v_call: TRBV4-3
d_call: .

cdr3_aa: CASSNNPGPDEQFF
cdr3_nt: TGTGCCAGCTCTAACAACCCGGGTCCGGATGAGCAGTTCTTC
j_call: TRBJ2-1
clone_size: .
v_call: TRBV18
d_call: .

cdr3_aa: CASSPGQSETQYF
cdr3_nt: TGTGCCAGCAGCCCGGGACAATCGGAGACCCAGTACTTC
j_call: TRBJ2-5
clone_size: few
v_call: TRBV7-8
d_call: .

cdr3_aa: CASSPQVSGNTIYF
cdr3_nt: TGTGCCAGCAGCCCGCAGGTTTCTGGAAACACCATATATTTT
j_call: TRBJ1-3
clone_size: .
v_call: TRBV7-9
d_call: .

cdr3_aa: CASSLGGRVDYGYTF
cdr3_nt: TGTGCCAGCAGCTTAGGGGGCAGGGTAGACTATGGCTACACCTTC
j_call: TRBJ1-2
clone_size: .
v_call: TRBV7-2
d_call: .

cdr3_aa: CASSLVTSGSGELFF
cdr3_nt: TGTGCCAGCAGCTTAGTGACTAGCGGGAGCGGGGAGCTGTTTTTT
j_call: TRBJ2-2
clone_size: .
v_call: TRBV11-3
d_call: TRBD2

cdr3_aa: CASTRQDCNQPQHF
cdr3_nt: TGCGCCAGCACCCGACAGGACTGCAATCAGCCCCAGCATTTT
j_call: TRBJ1-5
clone_size: few
v_call: TRBV10-1
d_call: .

cdr3_aa: CSASPRGLGTEAFF
cdr3_nt: TGCAGTGCTAGTCCTAGAGGGCTCGGCACTGAAGCTTTCTTT
j_call: TRBJ1-1
clone_size: .
v_call: TRBV20-1
d_call: .

cdr3_aa: CASSDQGVSYEQYF
cdr3_nt: TGTGCCAGCAGCGATCAGGGTGTCTCCTACGAGCAGTACTTC
j_call: TRBJ2-7
clone_size: few
v_call: TRBV7-2
d_call: .

cdr3_aa: CASSPVGDRGNEAFF
cdr3_nt: TGTGCCAGCAGCCCCGTAGGGGACAGGGGTAATGAAGCTTTCTTT
j_call: TRBJ1-1
clone_size: .
v_call: TRBV11-2
d_call: TRBD1

cdr3_aa: CASSFSKAGQFF
cdr3_nt: TGTGCCAGCAGTTTTTCCAAAGCTGGGCAGTTCTTC
j_call: TRBJ2-1
clone_size: .
v_call: TRBV12-3/TRBV12-4
d_call: .

cdr3_aa: CASSAGTGGVLFF
cdr3_nt: TGTGCCAGCAGCGCTGGGACAGGGGGCGTTCTGTTCTTC
j_call: TRBJ2-1
clone_size: .
v_call: TRBV11-3
d_call: TRBD1

cdr3_aa: CATSDWRPDQETQYF
cdr3_nt: TGTGCCACCAGTGACTGGAGGCCAGACCAAGAGACCCAGTACTTC
j_call: TRBJ2-5
clone_size: .
v_call: TRBV24-1
d_call: .